Listed below are T cell receptor beta chains from one sample, sequenced in a study of blood T cell repertoires in COVID-19. TCRdb keeps only in-frame clones here, not all; method: immunoSEQ multiplex PCR. The data hold about 55,000 clones, with 75% to 90% observed a single time. The sequenced sample consisted of peripheral blood. The receptors originated from a man in his fifties or sixties with acute or convalescent COVID-19. CDR3s include the opening cysteine and the closing phenylalanine or tryptophan.

>TRBJ2-3|TRBV24-1
CATRALGTDTQYF
>TRBJ1-5|TRBV6-1
CASRRWDREEQPQHF
>TRBJ2-7|TRBV9
CASSVEMGREGDEQYF
>TRBJ1-1|TRBV28
CASSFRQGMNTEAFF
>TRBJ2-3|TRBV12-5
CASGPYSGEPSSTDTQYF
>TRBJ1-2|TRBV11-3
CASSLERGRDYGYTF
>TRBJ1-1|TRBV18
CASSQSNRGFMNTEAFF
>TRBJ2-2|TRBV6-5
CASSYQPQRDTGELFF
>TRBJ1-2|TRBV28
CATRQGYYGYTF
>TRBJ2-3|TRBV7-3
CASSFEGTDTQYF
>TRBJ2-1|TRBV11-2
CASSLRGGSYHNEQFF
>TRBJ1-5|TRBV4-3
CASSQDVGGYSNQPQHF
>TRBJ2-7|TRBV2
CASSGDTAYEQYF
>TRBJ2-7|TRBV6-5
CASSSQPTSGRYEQYF
>TRBJ2-7|TRBV7-8
CASSLDRGVLEQYF
>TRBJ2-2|TRBV3-1/TRBV3-2
CASSQGAAGGPTGELFF
>TRBJ1-1|TRBV27
CAHRELNTEAFF
>TRBJ1-2|TRBV7-8
CASSVSRDRDGTF
>TRBJ1-4|TRBV28
CASSAGVTNEKLFF
>TRBJ2-4|TRBV7-3
CASSSLPGLAGNIQYF
>TRBJ1-1|TRBV2
CASTYGMNTEAFF
>TRBJ1-1|TRBV30
CAWSIGAGGKTEAFF
>TRBJ1-5|TRBV6-1
CASSDQGARNQPQHF
>TRBJ2-7|TRBV15
CATSRRTGAYEQYF
>TRBJ1-2|TRBV29-1
CSVDGTGVTYGYTF
>TRBJ1-1|TRBV29-1
CSAAPTVNTEAFF
>TRBJ1-1|TRBV6-2/TRBV6-3
CASSYEGLENTEAFF
>TRBJ2-7|TRBV28
CASSLTGAPSLYEQYF
>TRBJ2-1|TRBV28
CASSPYNEQFF
>TRBJ1-4|TRBV6-5
CASTLTGRVNEKLFF
>TRBJ2-6|TRBV19
CASRQSGTEIPLSGANVLTF
>TRBJ1-4|TRBV11-3
CASSLRPTGGGLEKLFF
>TRBJ1-3|TRBV29-1
CSVEEGASGNTIYF
>TRBJ2-5|TRBV11-3
CASSLSGTGGSETQYF
>TRBJ2-5|TRBV11-3
CASSLDGAGQETQYF